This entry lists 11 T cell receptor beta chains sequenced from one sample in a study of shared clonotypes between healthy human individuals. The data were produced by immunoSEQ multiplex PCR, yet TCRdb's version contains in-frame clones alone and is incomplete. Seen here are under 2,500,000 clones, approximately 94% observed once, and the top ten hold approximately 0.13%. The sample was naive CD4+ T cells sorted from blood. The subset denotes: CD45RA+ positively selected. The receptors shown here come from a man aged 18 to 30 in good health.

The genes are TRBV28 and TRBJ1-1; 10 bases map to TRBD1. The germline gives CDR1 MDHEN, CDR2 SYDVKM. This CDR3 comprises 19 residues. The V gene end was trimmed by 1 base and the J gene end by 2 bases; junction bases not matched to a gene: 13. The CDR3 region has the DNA TGTGCCAGCAGTTTATATCCTCCCCGGGACAGGGGTCCCAACACTGAAGCTTTCTTT. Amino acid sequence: CASSLYPPRDRGPNTEAFF.

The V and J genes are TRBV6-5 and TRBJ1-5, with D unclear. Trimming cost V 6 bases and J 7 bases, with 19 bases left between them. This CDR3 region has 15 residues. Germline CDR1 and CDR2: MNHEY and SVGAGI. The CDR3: CASRPLGLRVQPQHF. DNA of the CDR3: TGTGCCAGCAGACCACTCGGGCTGCGTGTACAGCCCCAGCATTTT.

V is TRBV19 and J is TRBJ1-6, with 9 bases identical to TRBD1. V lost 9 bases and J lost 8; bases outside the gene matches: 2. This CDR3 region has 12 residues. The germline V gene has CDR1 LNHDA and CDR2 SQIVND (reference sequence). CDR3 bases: TGTGCCAGCCGGGACAGGGATTCACCCCTCCACTTT. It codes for CASRDRDSPLHF.

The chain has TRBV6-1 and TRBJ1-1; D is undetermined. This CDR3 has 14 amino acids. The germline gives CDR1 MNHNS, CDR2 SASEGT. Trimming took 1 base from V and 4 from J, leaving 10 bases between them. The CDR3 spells CASSEGRASTEAFF. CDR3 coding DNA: TGTGCCAGCAGTGAAGGTAGGGCTAGCACTGAAGCTTTCTTT.

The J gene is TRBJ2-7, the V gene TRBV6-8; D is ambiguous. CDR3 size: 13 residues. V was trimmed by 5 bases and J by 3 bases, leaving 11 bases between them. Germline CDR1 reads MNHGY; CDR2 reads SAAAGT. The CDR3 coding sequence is TGTGCCAGCAGTAGTCGGCTATTCTACGAGCAGTACTTC. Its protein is CASSSRLFYEQYF.

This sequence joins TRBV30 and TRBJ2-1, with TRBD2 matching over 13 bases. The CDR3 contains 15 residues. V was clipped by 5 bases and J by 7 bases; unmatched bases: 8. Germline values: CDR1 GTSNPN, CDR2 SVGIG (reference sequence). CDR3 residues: CAWGEGTSGTNEQFF. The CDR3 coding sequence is TGTGCCTGGGGTGAAGGGACTAGCGGGACTAATGAGCAGTTCTTC.

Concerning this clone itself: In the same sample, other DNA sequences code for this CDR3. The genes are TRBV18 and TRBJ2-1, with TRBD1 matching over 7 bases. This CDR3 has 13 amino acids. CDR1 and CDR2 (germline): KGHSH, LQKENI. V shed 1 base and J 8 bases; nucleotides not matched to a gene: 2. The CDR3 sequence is CASSPQGAHEQFF. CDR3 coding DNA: TGTGCCAGCTCACCACAGGGGGCGCATGAGCAGTTCTTC.

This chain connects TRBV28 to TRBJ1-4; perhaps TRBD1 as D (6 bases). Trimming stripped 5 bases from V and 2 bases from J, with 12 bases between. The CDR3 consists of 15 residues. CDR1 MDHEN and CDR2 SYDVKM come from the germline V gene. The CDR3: CASSPRQATNEKLFF. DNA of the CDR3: TGTGCCAGCAGTCCGAGACAGGCGACTAATGAAAAACTGTTTTTT.

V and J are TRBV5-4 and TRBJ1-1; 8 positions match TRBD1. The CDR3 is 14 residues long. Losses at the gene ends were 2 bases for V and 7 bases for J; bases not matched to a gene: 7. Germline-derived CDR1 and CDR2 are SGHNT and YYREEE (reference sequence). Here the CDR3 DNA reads TGTGCCAGCAGCTTCCGACAGGGGTATAGTGAAGCTTTCTTT. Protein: CASSFRQGYSEAFF.

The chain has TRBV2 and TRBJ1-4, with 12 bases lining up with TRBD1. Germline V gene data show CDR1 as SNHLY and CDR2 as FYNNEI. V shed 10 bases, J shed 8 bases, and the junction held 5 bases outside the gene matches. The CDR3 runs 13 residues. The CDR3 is CATSGTGGEKLFF. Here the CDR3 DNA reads TGTGCCACCTCAGGGACAGGGGGCGAAAAACTGTTTTTT. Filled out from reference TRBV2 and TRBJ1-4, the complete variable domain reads EPEVTQTPSHQVTQMGQEVILRCVPISNHLYFYWYRQILGQKVEFLVSFYNNEISEKSEIFDDQFSVERPDGSNFTLKIRSTKLEDSAMYFCATSGTGGEKLFFGSGTQLSVL.

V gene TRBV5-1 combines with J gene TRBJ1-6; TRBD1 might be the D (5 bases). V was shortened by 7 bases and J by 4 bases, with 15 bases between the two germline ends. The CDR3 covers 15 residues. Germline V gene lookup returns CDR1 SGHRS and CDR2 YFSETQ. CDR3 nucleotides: TGCGCCAGCCGAATCTTTACAGGTTATAATTCACCCCTCCACTTT. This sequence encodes CASRIFTGYNSPLHF.